This TCR beta chain was observed in a study of blood T cell repertoires in COVID-19. Study in general: Donors in the United States, Italy and Spain gave samples during acute or convalescent COVID-19.

In the study's own analysis: Estimation of nucleated cell counts was performed using reference gene primer amplification. Profiling relied on immunoSEQ multiplex PCR, and the TCRdb table lists in-frame clones only, not all of them. The V and J calls and clone size were taken over from that table, and D and trimming were inferred from the DNA. The repertoire holds 40,000 to 50,000 clones, with about 89% as singletons. V dropped 5 bases and J dropped 1 base, with 12 bases sitting between them. This CDR3 spans 14 amino acids. Germline V gene sequence: CDR1 SGHNT, CDR2 YYREEE (reference sequence). The sample taken for sequencing was peripheral blood. The chain links TRBV5-4 to TRBJ2-5, with D possibly being TRBD2 (5 bases). The TCR originated in a man in his 70s with active COVID-19. The CDR3: CASSSGLPQETQYF. In nucleotides, the CDR3 is TGTGCCAGCAGTTCCGGACTGCCCCAAGAGACCCAGTACTTC.